This section outlines one TCR beta chain sequence together with its context. Its antigen is not identified. This record comes from a study of T cell responses to AZD1222 COVID-19 vaccine. Study findings and constraints: Repertoires were sampled only after the peak T cell response. Clonal diversity was possibly underestimated; the donors were predominantly white British and more often female.

The CDR3 runs 13 residues. V dropped 6 bases and J dropped 4 bases, with 12 bases sitting between them. Libraries were prepared by immunoSEQ multiplex PCR; TCRdb keeps only in-frame clonotypes and omits some of them. The sample records 80,000 to 100,000 clones, more than 70% being singletons. Second-dose groups at about 4 or about 12 weeks were pooled. The rearrangement links TRBV12-3 or TRBV12-4 to TRBJ1-1; D is unclear. This specimen was peripheral blood, taken 28 days after the second AZD1222 dose. The TCR was taken from an adult who received the AZD1222 COVID-19 vaccine. The CDR3 spells CASRDSMGTEAFF. CDR3 bases: TGTGCCAGCAGGGACTCCATGGGCACTGAAGCTTTCTTT.